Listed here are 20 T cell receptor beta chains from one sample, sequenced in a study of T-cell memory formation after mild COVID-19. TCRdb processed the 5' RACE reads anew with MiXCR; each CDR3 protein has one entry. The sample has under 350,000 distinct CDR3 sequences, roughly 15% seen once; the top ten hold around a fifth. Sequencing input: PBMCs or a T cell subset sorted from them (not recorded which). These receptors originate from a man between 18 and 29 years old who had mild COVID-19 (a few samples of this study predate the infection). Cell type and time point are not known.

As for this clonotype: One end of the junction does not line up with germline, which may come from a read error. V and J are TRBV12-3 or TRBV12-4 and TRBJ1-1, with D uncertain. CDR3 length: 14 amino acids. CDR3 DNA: TGTGCCAGCAGTTTGAGGGCCCTGAACAATGAAGCTTTCTTT. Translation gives CASSLRALNNEAFF.

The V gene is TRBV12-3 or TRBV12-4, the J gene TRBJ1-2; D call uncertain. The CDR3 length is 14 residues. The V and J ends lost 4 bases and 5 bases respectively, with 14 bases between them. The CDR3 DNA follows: TGTGCCAGCAGTTCCGGAAGGCTCGTTTATGGCTACACCTTC. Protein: CASSSGRLVYGYTF.

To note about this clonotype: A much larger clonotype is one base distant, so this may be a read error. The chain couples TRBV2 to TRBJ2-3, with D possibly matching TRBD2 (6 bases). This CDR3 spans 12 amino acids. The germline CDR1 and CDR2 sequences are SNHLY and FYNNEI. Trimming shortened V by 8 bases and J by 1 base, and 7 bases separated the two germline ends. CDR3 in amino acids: CASWGGTDTQYF. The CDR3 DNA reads TGTGCCAGCTGGGGGGGCACAGATACGCAGTATTTT.

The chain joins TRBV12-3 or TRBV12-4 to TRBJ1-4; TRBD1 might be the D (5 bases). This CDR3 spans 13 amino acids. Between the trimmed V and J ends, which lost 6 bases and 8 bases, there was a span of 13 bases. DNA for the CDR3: TGTGCCAGCAGACCCCTGGGGGGGGAAAAACTGTTTTTT. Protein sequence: CASRPLGGEKLFF.

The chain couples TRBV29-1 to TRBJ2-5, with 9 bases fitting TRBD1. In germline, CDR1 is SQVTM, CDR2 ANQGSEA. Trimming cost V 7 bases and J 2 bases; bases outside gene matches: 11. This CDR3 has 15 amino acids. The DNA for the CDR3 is TGCAGCGGAACCGGCGACAGGGGGTGGCAAGAGACCCAGTACTTC. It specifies CSGTGDRGWQETQYF.

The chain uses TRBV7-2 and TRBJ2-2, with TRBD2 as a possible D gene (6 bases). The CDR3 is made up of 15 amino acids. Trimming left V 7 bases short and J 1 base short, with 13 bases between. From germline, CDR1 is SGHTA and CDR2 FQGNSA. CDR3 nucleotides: TGTGCCAGCAACAAAAAAGCGGGGAACACCGGGGAGCTGTTTTTT. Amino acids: CASNKKAGNTGELFF. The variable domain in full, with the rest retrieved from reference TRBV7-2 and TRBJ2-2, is GAGVSQSPSNKVTEKGKDVELRCDPISGHTALYWYRQSLGQGLEFLIYFQGNSAPDKSGLPSDRFSAERTGGSVSTLTIQRTQQEDSAVYLCASNKKAGNTGELFFGEGSRLTVL.

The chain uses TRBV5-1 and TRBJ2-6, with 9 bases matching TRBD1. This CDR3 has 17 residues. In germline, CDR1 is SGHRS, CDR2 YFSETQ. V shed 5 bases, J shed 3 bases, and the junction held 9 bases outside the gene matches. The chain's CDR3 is CASSPSTGGFGANVLTF. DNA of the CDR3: TGCGCCAGCAGTCCATCCACAGGGGGCTTTGGGGCCAACGTCCTGACTTTC. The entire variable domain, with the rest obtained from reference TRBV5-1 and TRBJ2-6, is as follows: KAGVTQTPRYLIKTRGQQVTLSCSPISGHRSVSWYQQTPGQGLQFLFEYFSETQRNKGNFPGRFSGRQFSNSRSEMNVSTLELGDSALYLCASSPSTGGFGANVLTFGAGSRLTVL.

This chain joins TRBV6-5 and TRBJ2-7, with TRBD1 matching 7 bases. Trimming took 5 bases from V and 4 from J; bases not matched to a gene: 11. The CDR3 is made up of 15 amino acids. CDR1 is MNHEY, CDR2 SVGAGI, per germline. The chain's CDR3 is CASSQGTAGHYEQYF. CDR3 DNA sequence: TGTGCCAGCAGTCAGGGGACAGCCGGGCATTACGAGCAGTACTTC.

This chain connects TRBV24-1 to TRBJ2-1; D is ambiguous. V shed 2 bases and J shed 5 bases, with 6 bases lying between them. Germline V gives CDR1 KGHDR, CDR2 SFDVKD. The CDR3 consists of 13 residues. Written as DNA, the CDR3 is TGTGCCACCAGTGATTCCGACCACAATGAGCAGTTCTTC. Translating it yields CATSDSDHNEQFF.

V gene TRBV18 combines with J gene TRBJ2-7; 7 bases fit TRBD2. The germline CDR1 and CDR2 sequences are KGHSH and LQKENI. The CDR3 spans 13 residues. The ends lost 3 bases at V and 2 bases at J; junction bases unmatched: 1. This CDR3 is CASSPGGTYEQYF. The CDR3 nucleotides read TGTGCCAGCTCACCGGGAGGGACCTACGAGCAGTACTTC.

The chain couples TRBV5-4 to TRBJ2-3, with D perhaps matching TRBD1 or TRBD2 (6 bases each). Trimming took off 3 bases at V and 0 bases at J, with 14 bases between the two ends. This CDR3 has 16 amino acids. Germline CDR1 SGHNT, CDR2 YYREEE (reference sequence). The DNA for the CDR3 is TGTGCCAGCAGCTCTGGAGGGGGACGTAGCACAGATACGCAGTATTTT. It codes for CASSSGGGRSTDTQYF.

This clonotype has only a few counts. The DNA of the CDR3 is TGTGCCAGCAGCCAAGGGATGCGAGCGGGCGAGCAGTACGTC. Residues: CASSQGMRAGEQYV. The genes are TRBV3-1 and TRBJ2-7; TRBD2 might be the D (6 bases). V gave up 1 base and J gave up 6 bases, with 13 bases separating them. CDR1 LGHDT and CDR2 YNNKEL come from the germline V gene (reference sequence). The CDR3 covers 14 residues.

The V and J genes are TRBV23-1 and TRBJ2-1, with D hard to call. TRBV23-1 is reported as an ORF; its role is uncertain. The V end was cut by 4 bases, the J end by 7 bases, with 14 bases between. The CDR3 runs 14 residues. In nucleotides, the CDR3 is TGCGCCAGCAGTCGCCCGGTCCTGCGGAATGAGCAGTTCTTC. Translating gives CASSRPVLRNEQFF.

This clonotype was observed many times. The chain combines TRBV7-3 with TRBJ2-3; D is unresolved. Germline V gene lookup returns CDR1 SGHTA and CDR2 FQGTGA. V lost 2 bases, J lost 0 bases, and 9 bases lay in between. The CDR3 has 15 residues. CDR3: CASSLLPSSTDTQYF. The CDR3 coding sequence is TGTGCCAGCAGCTTACTGCCTTCTAGCACAGATACGCAGTATTTT.

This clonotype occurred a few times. The CDR3 DNA reads TGTGCCAGCAGACAGACAGGGAAAACGAGCGAGCAGTACTTC. As protein: CASRQTGKTSEQYF. This chain joins TRBV12-3 or TRBV12-4 and TRBJ2-7; 7 nucleotides match TRBD1. The CDR3 consists of 14 residues. The V and J ends lost 6 bases and 6 bases, in that order; junction bases with no gene match: 11.

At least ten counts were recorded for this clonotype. CDR3 in amino acids: CASSLAPPGVETQYF. In DNA form, the CDR3 reads TGCGCCAGCAGCTTGGCACCCCCCGGAGTGGAGACCCAGTACTTC. This chain uses TRBV5-1 with TRBJ2-5; D remains ambiguous. V gave up 0 bases and J gave up 5 bases, with 14 bases separating them. Germline values: CDR1 SGHRS, CDR2 YFSETQ. The length of the CDR3 is 15 residues.

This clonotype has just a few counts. The CDR3 here is CASRDKTGNIGYTF. CDR3 nucleotides: TGTGCCAGCAGGGACAAGACAGGGAACATTGGCTACACCTTC. This sequence joins TRBV7-2 and TRBJ1-2, with 7 bases matching TRBD1. V lost 6 bases, J lost 7 bases, and 11 bases stayed unmatched. The CDR3 consists of 14 residues. Looked up from germline, CDR1 is SGHTA and CDR2 is FQGNSA.

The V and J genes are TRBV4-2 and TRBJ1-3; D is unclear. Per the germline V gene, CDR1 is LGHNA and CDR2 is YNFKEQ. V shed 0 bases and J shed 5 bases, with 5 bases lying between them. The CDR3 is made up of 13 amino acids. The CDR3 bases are TGTGCCAGCAGCCAAGATGAGAGAAACACCATATATTTT. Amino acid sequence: CASSQDERNTIYF.

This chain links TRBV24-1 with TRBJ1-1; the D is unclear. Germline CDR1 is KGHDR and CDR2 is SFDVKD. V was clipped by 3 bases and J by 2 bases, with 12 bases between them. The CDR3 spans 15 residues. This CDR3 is CATSDPQEPNTEAFF. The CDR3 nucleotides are TGTGCCACCAGTGATCCTCAGGAGCCCAACACTGAAGCTTTCTTT.

The CDR3 reads CASSPSDSRWHSPLHF. The CDR3 DNA reads as TGTGCCAGCTCACCCTCTGACAGTCGCTGGCATTCACCCCTCCACTTT. The rearrangement joins TRBV18 to TRBJ1-6, with D perhaps matching TRBD1 (5 bases). Trimming took off 3 bases at V and 8 bases at J, with 17 bases between the two ends. The CDR3 runs to 16 residues. CDR1 KGHSH and CDR2 LQKENI come from the germline V gene.